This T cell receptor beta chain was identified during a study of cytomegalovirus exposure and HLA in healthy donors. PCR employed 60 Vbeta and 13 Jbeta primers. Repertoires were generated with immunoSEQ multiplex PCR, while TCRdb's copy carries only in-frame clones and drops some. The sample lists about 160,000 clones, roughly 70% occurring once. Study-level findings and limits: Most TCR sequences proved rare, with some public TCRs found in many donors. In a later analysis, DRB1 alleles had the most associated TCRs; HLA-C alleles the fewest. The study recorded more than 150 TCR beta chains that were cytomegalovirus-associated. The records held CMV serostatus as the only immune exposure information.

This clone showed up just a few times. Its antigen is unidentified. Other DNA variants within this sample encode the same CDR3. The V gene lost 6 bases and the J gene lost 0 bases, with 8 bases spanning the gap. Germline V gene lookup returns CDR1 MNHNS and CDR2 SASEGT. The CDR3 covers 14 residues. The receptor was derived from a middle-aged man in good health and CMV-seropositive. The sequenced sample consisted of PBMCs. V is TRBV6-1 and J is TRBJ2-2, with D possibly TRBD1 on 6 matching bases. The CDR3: CASRTGPNTGELFF. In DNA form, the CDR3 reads TGTGCCAGCAGGACAGGCCCGAACACCGGGGAGCTGTTTTTT.